The rows below give T cell receptor beta chains drawn from one sample of a study of T-cell memory formation after mild COVID-19. TCRdb reprocessed the 5' RACE reads via MiXCR and lists one record per CDR3 protein. This table has roughly 240,000 distinct CDR3 sequences, about 16% appearing once. Sequenced input: PBMCs or a T cell subset sorted from them (not recorded which). The receptors shown here come from an adult woman who had mild COVID-19 (a few samples of this study predate the infection). Cell type and time point are not known. Both conserved end residues are part of each CDR3. Each record gives: clone size, D gene, J gene, V gene, CDR3 protein, CDR3 DNA. The D gene is left open where the match is weak. Clone sizes are given selectively: once, few, many, or a class where the clone is expanded.

. | . | TRBJ1-2 | TRBV7-9 | CASSFMARDGYTF | TGTGCCAGCAGCTTCATGGCACGAGATGGCTACACCTTC
few | TRBD2 | TRBJ2-6 | TRBV12-3/TRBV12-4 | CASSPGGVRSGANVLTF | TGTGCCAGCAGCCCCGGGGGGGTTCGGTCTGGGGCCAACGTCCTGACTTTC
. | . | TRBJ2-5 | TRBV5-1 | CASSLSVASRETQYF | TGCGCCAGCAGCTTGTCCGTCGCTAGCCGGGAGACCCAGTACTTC
. | TRBD1 | TRBJ2-7 | TRBV5-1 | CASSPGTGVFEQYF | TGCGCCAGCAGCCCCGGGACAGGGGTCTTCGAGCAGTACTTC
few | . | TRBJ1-5 | TRBV12-3/TRBV12-4 | CASSPGHFSNQPQHF | TGTGCCAGCAGCCCCGGACATTTTAGCAATCAGCCCCAGCATTTT
. | . | TRBJ1-1 | TRBV7-8 | CASSLRGPSNTEAFF | TGTGCCAGCAGCTTACGCGGGCCCTCGAACACTGAAGCTTTCTTT
. | . | TRBJ1-1 | TRBV7-3 | CASSQTVNTEAFF | TGTGCCAGCAGCCAAACAGTAAACACTGAAGCTTTCTTT
. | . | TRBJ1-1 | TRBV25-1 | CATSWGNTEAFF | TGTGCCACCTCGTGGGGGAACACTGAAGCTTTCTTT
. | . | TRBJ2-2 | TRBV19 | CASSTGWDTGELFF | TGTGCCAGTTCCACAGGATGGGACACCGGGGAGCTGTTTTTT
few | TRBD1 | TRBJ2-7 | TRBV5-1 | CASSLGTGGRYEQYF | TGCGCCAGCAGCTTGGGGACAGGGGGCAGGTACGAGCAGTACTTC
few | . | TRBJ2-2 | TRBV24-1 | CATSDWTAGELFF | TGTGCCACCAGTGATTGGACAGCCGGGGAGCTGTTTTTT
few | TRBD2 | TRBJ2-7 | TRBV7-9 | CASSFKIAGTYEQYF | TGTGCCAGCAGCTTTAAAATAGCGGGAACCTACGAGCAGTACTTC
few | TRBD1 | TRBJ1-2 | TRBV20-1 | CSARARTGRYYGYTF | TGCAGTGCTCGAGCCCGGACAGGACGTTACTATGGCTACACCTTC
few | . | TRBJ1-2 | TRBV20-1 | CSASAAALYYGYTF | TGCAGTGCTAGCGCGGCAGCACTTTACTATGGCTACACCTTC
few | . | TRBJ2-7 | TRBV29-1 | CSVVRGADEQYF | TGCAGCGTTGTGAGGGGCGCGGACGAGCAGTACTTC